This T cell receptor beta chain was sequenced during a study of cytomegalovirus exposure and HLA in healthy donors. Points from the study as a whole: Reportedly, TCR beta sequences accurately predicted HLA-A and HLA-B alleles in most subjects.

A word on this clone: The target antigen is unknown.

The study ran its PCR with 60 Vbeta and 13 Jbeta primers. Here immunoSEQ multiplex PCR was the method, and the copy in TCRdb shows in-frame clones only, minus some. The table lists 95,000 to 150,000 clones. Unmatched junction bases numbered 2, after V lost 5 bases and J lost 3 bases. This CDR3 contains 15 residues. Per the germline V gene, CDR1 is MNHEY and CDR2 is SMNVEV (reference sequence). The sample taken for sequencing was PBMCs. This sequence was found in a man aged 18 to 30 in good health and CMV-seronegative. This chain links TRBV27 with TRBJ2-3; 13 nucleotides line up with TRBD2. This CDR3 reads CASSQGLAGTDTQYF. The CDR3 bases are TGTGCCAGCAGTCAGGGACTAGCGGGAACAGATACGCAGTATTTT.